This is a list of T cell receptor beta chains from one sample in a study of T cell responses to AZD1222 COVID-19 vaccine. The assay was immunoSEQ multiplex PCR, and TCRdb's table has in-frame clones only and misses some. This sample has approximately 100,000 clones, with less than 90% found just once. The sample in question was peripheral blood, obtained on day 0 of AZD1222 vaccination. These receptors were taken from an adult in good health. The CDR3 runs from the conserved cysteine through the conserved F or W. The D gene is left open where the match is weak. Not every row has a clone size; where given, it reads once, few, many or a size class.

J gene,V gene,D gene,clone size,CDR3 DNA,CDR3 protein
TRBJ2-7,TRBV6-5,TRBD2,once,TGTGCCACCAGGGACTATAACTACGAGCAGTACTTC,CATRDYNYEQYF
TRBJ2-6,TRBV10-3,.,.,TGTGCTTCGAAGCCCGGGGCCAACGTCCTGACTTTC,CASKPGANVLTF
TRBJ2-1,TRBV28,.,.,TGTGCCAGCAGTTTATTGAGGAGCTCCTACAATGAGCAGTTCTTC,CASSLLRSSYNEQFF
TRBJ2-1,TRBV28,.,once,TGTGCCAGCAGATCCCCGACTCTCAATGAGCAGTTCTTC,CASRSPTLNEQFF
TRBJ2-5,TRBV27,.,.,TGTGCCAGCAGATCGGTCGGACGAAACGACTGGGAGACCCAGTACTTC,CASRSVGRNDWETQYF
TRBJ1-1,TRBV11-2,TRBD1,.,TGTGCCAGCAGGTCCGGGACAGAGAACACTGAAGCTTTCTTT,CASRSGTENTEAFF
TRBJ1-4,TRBV7-9,.,.,TGTGCTACAAACGACGGAGTTGCAACTAATGAAAAACTGTTTTTT,CATNDGVATNEKLFF
TRBJ2-7,TRBV19,TRBD1,.,TGTGCCAGTAGTGAACAGGGGGCATGGTACGAGCAGTACTTC,CASSEQGAWYEQYF
TRBJ2-7,TRBV7-9,.,few,TGTGCCAGCAGCTCCAGTTCAGGGTACGAGCAGTACTTC,CASSSSSGYEQYF
TRBJ1-2,TRBV3-1/TRBV3-2,.,.,TGTGCCAGCAGCCAGAACTTCCGGGGCAGGCGAGGGGACTATGGCTACACCTTC,CASSQNFRGRRGDYGYTF
TRBJ2-3,TRBV29-1,.,.,TGCAGCGTTGAATCTGGGGATACGCAGTATTTT,CSVESGDTQYF
TRBJ2-2,TRBV19,.,.,TGTGCCAGTAGTATAGATACCCTACTGGGACGGCCAACCGGGGAGCTGTTTTTT,CASSIDTLLGRPTGELFF
TRBJ2-7,TRBV4-2,TRBD1,.,TGTGCCAGCAGCATAGATACGGGGACAGGTCTCTACGAGCAGTACTTC,CASSIDTGTGLYEQYF
TRBJ2-1,TRBV7-7,TRBD1,.,TGTGCTAGCAGCCTTACAGGGGACGGTAGATCGAAGCAGTTCTTC,CASSLTGDGRSKQFF
TRBJ1-1,TRBV6-4,.,few,TGTGCCAGCAGTGTGGATTTTAGCACTGAAGCTTTCTTT,CASSVDFSTEAFF
TRBJ2-4,TRBV7-8,.,.,TGTGCCAGCAGCTTAGCGGATAGGCCAGGGGGGATTCAGTACTTC,CASSLADRPGGIQYF
TRBJ1-2,TRBV7-2,.,.,TGTGCCAGCAGGACACCCAACACCTACCTGGGGGGCTACACCTTC,CASRTPNTYLGGYTF
TRBJ2-7,TRBV21-1,.,.,TGTGCCAGCAGCAAAGTACAGGGTGATGAGCAGTACTTC,CASSKVQGDEQYF
TRBJ1-5,TRBV10-2,.,.,TGCGCCAGCAGTGAGGGGGGCGATCAGCCCCAGCATTTT,CASSEGGDQPQHF
TRBJ2-5,TRBV24-1,.,few,TGTGCCACCAGTGATTTGCAGGGAACCCAAGAGACCCAGTACTTC,CATSDLQGTQETQYF
TRBJ1-2,TRBV6-1,.,.,TGTGCCAGCAGTGATCGGGAGGCGCGCTATGGCTACACCTTC,CASSDREARYGYTF
TRBJ1-1,TRBV5-1,.,.,TGCGCCAGCAGCTTGGCAACGGCGAGGGACACTGAAGCTTTCTTT,CASSLATARDTEAFF
TRBJ1-1,TRBV5-8,TRBD1,.,TGTGCCAGCAGCTTAGGTACAGGGGATACTGAAGCTTTCTTT,CASSLGTGDTEAFF
TRBJ2-5,TRBV5-8,.,.,TGTGCCAGCAGCTTGGGGCTAGCCGAATACCAAGAGACCCAGTACTTC,CASSLGLAEYQETQYF
TRBJ1-6,TRBV6-1,.,.,TGTGCCAGCAGTGAGTCAACGGTAAATAATTCACCCCTCCACTTT,CASSESTVNNSPLHF
TRBJ1-6,TRBV9,.,.,TGTGCCAGCAGCGTAGGCGGGGATTCACCCCTCCACTTT,CASSVGGDSPLHF
TRBJ1-2,TRBV5-4,TRBD1,.,TGTGCCAGCAGCGTTAATACAGGGGTCTATGGCTACACCTTC,CASSVNTGVYGYTF
TRBJ2-7,TRBV10-2,.,.,TGCGCCAGCAGTAGGGGTTACGAGCAGTACTTC,CASSRGYEQYF
TRBJ2-7,TRBV6-5,.,.,TGTGCCAGCCTAGGGAAAATGATTCTCGAGCAGTACTTC,CASLGKMILEQYF
TRBJ2-7,TRBV4-2,.,.,TGTGCCAGCAAGAGGTCAGAGGGGGACTACGAGCAGTACTTC,CASKRSEGDYEQYF
TRBJ1-1,TRBV18,.,.,TGTGCCAGCTCACCAGCAATTGTGGCTGAAGCTTTCTTT,CASSPAIVAEAFF
TRBJ1-1,TRBV6-6,.,.,TGTGCCAGCAGTCCTCCCAGCTTGAACACTGAAGCTTTCTTT,CASSPPSLNTEAFF
TRBJ1-2,TRBV14,.,.,TGTGCCAGCAGCCACGGGGGAGGGGAGGGCGGCTACACCTTC,CASSHGGGEGGYTF
TRBJ1-2,TRBV28,TRBD1,.,TGTGCCAGCAGTTTACGTCCAGGGGGCGAGAATGGCTACACCTTC,CASSLRPGGENGYTF
TRBJ2-3,TRBV27,.,.,TGTGCCAGCAGTTGGACGGGGAGCACAGATACGCAGTATTTT,CASSWTGSTDTQYF
TRBJ1-2,TRBV6-5,.,.,TGTGCCAGCATTCGGGGGGAAGGGGAGGACTATGGCTACACCTTC,CASIRGEGEDYGYTF
TRBJ2-2,TRBV12-3/TRBV12-4,TRBD1,.,TGTGCCACTCGGCAGGGGGACACCGGGGAGCTGTTTTTT,CATRQGDTGELFF
TRBJ2-7,TRBV6-5,TRBD1,once,TGTGCCAGCAGTTACTCATACCGACAGGGCTACGAGCAGTACTTC,CASSYSYRQGYEQYF
TRBJ2-1,TRBV3-1/TRBV3-2,TRBD2,.,TGTGCCAGCAGGCTTATTAGCGGGGGGCCCAACAATGAGCAGTTCTTC,CASRLISGGPNNEQFF
TRBJ1-3,TRBV27,.,.,TGTGCCAGCAGTTCAAGGAGCTCTGGAAACACCATATATTTT,CASSSRSSGNTIYF
TRBJ1-2,TRBV5-5,.,.,TGTGCCAGCAGCTTGGAGCCAAGTCCTAACTATGGCTACACCTTC,CASSLEPSPNYGYTF
TRBJ1-1,TRBV5-1,.,.,TGCGCCAGCAGCTTGCAGGGACCGACGAACACTGAAGCTTTCTTT,CASSLQGPTNTEAFF
TRBJ1-1,TRBV5-1,TRBD1,.,TGCGCCAGCAGCTTGATGGGACAGCAAATGAACACTGAAGCTTTCTTT,CASSLMGQQMNTEAFF
TRBJ2-2,TRBV3-1/TRBV3-2,.,.,TGTGCCAGCAGCCAAGATGGGGGCACCGGGGAGCTGTTTTTT,CASSQDGGTGELFF
TRBJ1-3,TRBV5-5,.,.,TGTGCCAGCAGATCCACGGGCTCTGGAAACACCATATATTTT,CASRSTGSGNTIYF
TRBJ1-4,TRBV5-8,.,.,TGTGCCAGCAGCTTGGGTACGGGCTCCTTTAATGAAAAACTGTTTTTT,CASSLGTGSFNEKLFF
TRBJ2-1,TRBV13,.,.,TGTGCCAGCAGCTTAGGCCGGGGAAATGAGCAGTTCTTC,CASSLGRGNEQFF
TRBJ1-2,TRBV3-1/TRBV3-2,TRBD1,.,TGTGCCAGCAGCCAAGATCGACAGGGAGAAGGCTACACCTTC,CASSQDRQGEGYTF
TRBJ2-3,TRBV6-4,.,.,TGTGCCAGCAGTCCGGCGGCGCCGGGTGGCGTGGATACGCAGTATTTT,CASSPAAPGGVDTQYF
TRBJ2-1,TRBV29-1,.,.,TGCAGCGTTGCAGACTATCGGGAGTTAAATGAGCAGTTCTTC,CSVADYRELNEQFF
TRBJ2-4,TRBV3-1/TRBV3-2,.,.,TGTGCCAGCAGCCATCCACCGGGACGCCGGGAAAACATTCAGTACTTC,CASSHPPGRRENIQYF
TRBJ1-2,TRBV19,TRBD1,.,TGTGCCAGTAGTAGACCAGGGGGGGACTATGGCTACACCTTC,CASSRPGGDYGYTF
TRBJ2-1,TRBV7-7,.,.,TGTGCTAGCAGTCTAACAGGTTCCGCCTACAATGAGCAGTTCTTC,CASSLTGSAYNEQFF
TRBJ1-2,TRBV7-9,.,.,TGTGCCAGCAGCTTCAGGGTCGACTATGGCTACACCTTC,CASSFRVDYGYTF
TRBJ1-6,TRBV19,.,once,TGTGCCAGTAGATGGACAGCCAATTCACCCCTCCACTTT,CASRWTANSPLHF